These T cell receptor beta chains were read from a single sample in a study of control samples from healthy donors and cancer patients. Sequencing used immunoSEQ multiplex PCR; TCRdb keeps in-frame clones, though not all of them. In the table there are around 140,000 clones, roughly 90% of which are singletons. The sequencing input was blood. The receptor source for this set is a woman aged 50 to 65 in good health. The CDR3 runs from the conserved cysteine through the conserved F or W. The D gene is left open where the match is weak. For some rows the clone size is stated as once, few or many, or as a class when expanded; others skip it.

TRBJ1-5 | TRBV4-2 | . | . | CASSQFSRVGEEPQHF | TGTGCCAGCAGCCAATTCTCCAGGGTTGGAGAAGAGCCCCAGCATTTT
TRBJ1-1 | TRBV3-1/TRBV3-2 | . | . | CASSHNARLNTEAFF | TGTGCCAGCAGCCATAACGCCCGTTTGAACACTGAAGCTTTCTTT
TRBJ1-1 | TRBV27 | . | . | CASRGGTEAFF | TGTGCCAGCAGGGGGGGCACTGAAGCTTTCTTT
TRBJ2-7 | TRBV5-1 | . | . | CASSLGGAGSYEQYF | TGCGCCAGCAGCTTGGGAGGGGCCGGCTCCTACGAGCAGTACTTC
TRBJ1-5 | TRBV19 | TRBD1 | . | CASSTGQTYASNQPQHF | TGTGCCAGTAGTACGGGACAGACCTACGCTAGCAATCAGCCCCAGCATTTT
TRBJ2-7 | TRBV7-9 | . | . | CASSELDSEQYF | TGTGCCAGCAGCGAACTCGACTCCGAGCAGTACTTC
TRBJ1-1 | TRBV27 | . | . | CASSPNLGQQGTEAFF | TGTGCCAGCAGTCCTAACCTGGGTCAACAGGGCACTGAAGCTTTCTTT
TRBJ2-7 | TRBV7-2 | . | . | CASSAHWDTHSSYEQYF | TGTGCCAGCAGCGCCCACTGGGACACGCACAGCTCCTACGAGCAGTACTTC
TRBJ2-1 | TRBV7-9 | TRBD2 | . | CASSIKGGLAGGRSYNEQFF | TGTGCCAGCAGCATTAAGGGTGGCCTAGCGGGGGGTCGGTCCTACAATGAGCAGTTCTTC
TRBJ1-5 | TRBV30 | . | few | CAWSVLGAGQPQHF | TGTGCCTGGAGTGTACTGGGGGCAGGTCAGCCCCAGCATTTT
TRBJ1-2 | TRBV28 | . | . | CASSLAGRYGYTF | TGTGCCAGCAGTTTGGCCGGTCGCTATGGCTACACCTTC
TRBJ1-5 | TRBV19 | TRBD1 | . | CASSTFTGGSAQPQHF | TGTGCCAGTAGTACCTTTACAGGGGGCTCTGCGCAGCCCCAGCATTTT
TRBJ2-7 | TRBV9 | . | . | CASSDQPRTGLSQYEQYF | TGTGCCAGCAGCGACCAACCACGAACGGGACTCTCCCAGTACGAGCAGTACTTC
TRBJ1-1 | TRBV6-4 | TRBD1 | few | CASSADRGGSEAFF | TGTGCCAGCAGTGCGGACAGGGGGGGTTCTGAAGCTTTCTTT
TRBJ2-2 | TRBV4-2 | . | . | CASSLSGGEIGELFF | TGTGCCAGCAGCCTGTCCGGCGGGGAAATCGGGGAGCTGTTTTTT
TRBJ1-2 | TRBV6-5 | . | . | CASSSSLRGSSYGYTF | TGTGCCAGCAGTTCATCCCTCAGGGGAAGTAGCTATGGCTACACCTTC
TRBJ2-7 | TRBV10-1 | . | . | CASSESGSPEQYF | TGCGCCAGCAGTGAGTCGGGGTCCCCCGAGCAGTACTTC
TRBJ1-2 | TRBV5-8 | TRBD1 | . | CASSPGQRTNYGYTF | TGTGCCAGCAGCCCGGGACAGAGAACTAACTATGGCTACACCTTC
TRBJ1-2 | TRBV28 | . | . | CASRKGSGNYGYTF | TGTGCCAGCAGGAAGGGGTCGGGTAACTATGGCTACACCTTC
TRBJ1-4 | TRBV5-6 | . | once | CASSLRTGLNEKLFF | TGTGCCAGCAGCTTGCGTACAGGACTTAATGAAAAACTGTTTTTT
TRBJ1-1 | TRBV19 | . | . | CASSPTPGTTNTEAFF | TGTGCCAGTAGTCCCACCCCCGGGACAACCAACACTGAAGCTTTCTTT